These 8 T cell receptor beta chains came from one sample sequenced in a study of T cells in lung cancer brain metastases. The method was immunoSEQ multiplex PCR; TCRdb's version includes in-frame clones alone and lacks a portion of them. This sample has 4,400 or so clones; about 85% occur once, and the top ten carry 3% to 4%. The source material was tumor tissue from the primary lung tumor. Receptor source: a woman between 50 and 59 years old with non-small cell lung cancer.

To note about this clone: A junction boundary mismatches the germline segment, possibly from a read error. CDR3 sequence reads: CASSLISGGTGNQPQHF. Written as DNA, the CDR3 is TGTGCCAGCAGCTTAATCTCAGGCGGGACAGGGAATCAGCCTCAGCATTTT. This chain joins TRBV7-9 and TRBJ1-5; 9 bases fit TRBD1. Per germline, CDR1 SEHNR and CDR2 FQNEAQ (reference sequence). This CDR3 contains 17 residues.

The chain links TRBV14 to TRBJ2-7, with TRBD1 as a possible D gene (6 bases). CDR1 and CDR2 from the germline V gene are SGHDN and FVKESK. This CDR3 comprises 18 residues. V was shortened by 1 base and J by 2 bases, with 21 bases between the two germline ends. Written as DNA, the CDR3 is TGTGCCAGCAGCCAAGTTTTCGGGACACACTATAGCACCTACGAGCAGTACGTC. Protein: CASSQVFGTHYSTYEQYV.

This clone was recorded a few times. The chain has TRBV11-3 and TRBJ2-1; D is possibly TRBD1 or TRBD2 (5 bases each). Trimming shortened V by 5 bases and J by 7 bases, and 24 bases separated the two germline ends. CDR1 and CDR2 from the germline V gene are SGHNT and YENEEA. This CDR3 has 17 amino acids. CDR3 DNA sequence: TGTGCCAGCAGCAGTGCTTCGGGGCCTCATTTTTTTAATGAGCAGTTCTTC. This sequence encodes CASSSASGPHFFNEQFF.

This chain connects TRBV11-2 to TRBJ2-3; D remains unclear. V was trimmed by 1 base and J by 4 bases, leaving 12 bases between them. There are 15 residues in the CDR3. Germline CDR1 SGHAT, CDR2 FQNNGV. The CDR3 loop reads CASSLVEGQADTQYF. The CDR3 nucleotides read TGTGCCAGCAGCTTAGTTGAAGGGCAGGCAGATACGCAGTATTTT.

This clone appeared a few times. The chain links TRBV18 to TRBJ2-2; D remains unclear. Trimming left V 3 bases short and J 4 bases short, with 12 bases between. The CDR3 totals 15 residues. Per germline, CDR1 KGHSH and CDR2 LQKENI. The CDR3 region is CASSPLTESTGELFF. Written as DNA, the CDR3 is TGTGCCAGCTCACCCCTAACCGAGAGCACCGGGGAGCTGTTTTTT. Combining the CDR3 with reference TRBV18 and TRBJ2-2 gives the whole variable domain NAGVMQNPRHLVRRRGQEARLRCSPMKGHSHVYWYRQLPEEGLKFMVYLQKENIIDESGMPKERFSAEFPKEGPSILRIQQVVRGDSAAYFCASSPLTESTGELFFGEGSRLTVL.

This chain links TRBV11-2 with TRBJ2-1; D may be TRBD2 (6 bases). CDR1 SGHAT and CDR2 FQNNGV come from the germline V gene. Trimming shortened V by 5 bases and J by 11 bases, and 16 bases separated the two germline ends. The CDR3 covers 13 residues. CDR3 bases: TGTGCCAGCAGCCTCGGGGGACTCCGTAAGCAGTTCTTC. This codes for CASSLGGLRKQFF.

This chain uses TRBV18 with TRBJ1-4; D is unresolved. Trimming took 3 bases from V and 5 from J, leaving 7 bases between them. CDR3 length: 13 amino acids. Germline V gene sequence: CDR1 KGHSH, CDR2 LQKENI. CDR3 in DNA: TGTGCCAGCTCACCCAGACTAAATGAAAAACTGTTTTTT. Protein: CASSPRLNEKLFF.

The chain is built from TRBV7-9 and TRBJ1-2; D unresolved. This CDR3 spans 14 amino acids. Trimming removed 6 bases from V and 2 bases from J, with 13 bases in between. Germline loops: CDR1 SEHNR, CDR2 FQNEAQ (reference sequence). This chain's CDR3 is CASSPELGNYGYTF. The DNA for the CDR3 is TGTGCCAGCAGTCCCGAGTTAGGGAACTATGGCTACACCTTC.